These 5 T cell receptor beta chains were all obtained from the same sample, sequenced in a study of CD8+CD57+ T cells in acquired aplastic anemia. For CDR3 and TCR beta VDJ profiling, genomic DNA was the template used. TCRdb re-derived calls from the reads in MiXCR, one entry per CDR3 protein. Of some 170,000 distinct CDR3 sequences in the sample, under 55% were seen once. Those patients picked for sequencing had displayed CD8+CD57+ cell expansion on flow cytometry. The sample was sorted CD4+, CD8+, or CD8+CD57+ T cells (not recorded which) from PBMCs. The receptors come from a human donor with aplastic anemia.

This clonotype was observed a handful of times. The chain couples TRBV7-2 to TRBJ1-2; D gene unclear. Germline V gene sequence: CDR1 SGHTA, CDR2 FQGNSA. V dropped 1 base and J dropped 4 bases, with 7 bases sitting between them. This CDR3 is built from 13 residues. This CDR3 is CASSLEVGYGYTF. In DNA, the CDR3 is TGTGCCAGCAGCTTAGAAGTGGGCTATGGCTACACCTTC.

This clonotype has a handful of counts. This chain uses TRBV14 with TRBJ2-5; D ambiguous. The ends were cut back, 1 base at V and 7 bases at J, with 10 bases in the middle. Germline CDR1 SGHDN, CDR2 FVKESK. This CDR3 is built from 13 residues. In nucleotides, the CDR3 is TGTGCCAGCAGCCAAGTGAAGTGGGGGACCCAGTACTTC. Translated, it gives CASSQVKWGTQYF.

V is TRBV10-3 and J is TRBJ2-7; TRBD1 matches 8 bases. V shed 6 bases and J 3 bases; nucleotides not matched to a gene: 4. The CDR3 covers 13 residues. The V gene's germline CDR1 is ENHRY and CDR2 SYGVKD. The CDR3 sequence: CAIRLGTGYEQYF. CDR3 nucleotides: TGTGCCATCAGGCTTGGGACAGGCTACGAGCAGTACTTC.

This sequence joins TRBV19 and TRBJ1-6, with 7 bases fitting TRBD1. Germline V lookup: CDR1 LNHDA, CDR2 SQIVND (reference sequence). V was pared by 9 bases and J by 6 bases, with 11 bases of the junction left unmatched. The CDR3 totals 15 residues. This CDR3 reads CASYGNRGPNSPLHF. The CDR3 DNA sequence: TGTGCCAGCTACGGCAACAGGGGACCTAATTCACCCCTCCACTTT. The full variable domain, with the rest looked up from reference TRBV19 and TRBJ1-6, is DGGITQSPKYLFRKEGQNVTLSCEQNLNHDAMYWYRQDPGQGLRLIYYSQIVNDFQKGDIAEGYSVSREKKESFPLTVTSAQKNPTAFYLCASYGNRGPNSPLHFGNGTRLTVT.

The chain has TRBV6-1 and TRBJ2-7; no firm D call. This CDR3 has 13 amino acids. Trimming stripped 5 bases from V and 5 bases from J, with 13 bases between. CDR1 and CDR2 (germline): MNHNS, SASEGT. The CDR3 loop is CASSPHRANEQYF. The CDR3 DNA reads as TGTGCCAGCAGTCCGCATCGGGCAAACGAGCAGTACTTC.